A selection of T cell receptor beta chains follows, all from one sample in a study of shared T cell receptors in the human thymus. The repertoire was sequenced with immunoSEQ multiplex PCR; TCRdb's copy has only in-frame clones and lacks some. This table has hundreds of thousands of clones, approximately 83% appearing once. This sample was also put to use in a study of human thymus T cells.

Sequencing was performed on thymocytes. The receptors originated from a girl less than two years old with a congenital heart defect. Both conserved end residues are part of each CDR3. Fields, in order: V gene, clone size, J gene, D gene, CDR3 length, CDR3 protein, CDR3 DNA. D genes are given only for firm matches. Clone size appears in some rows only: once, few, many, or a class for an expanded clone.

>TRBV7-3|.|TRBJ2-7|TRBD1|16
CASSFTGESGSYEQYF
TGTGCCAGCAGCTTCACAGGGGAATCAGGCTCCTACGAGCAGTACTTC
>TRBV18|.|TRBJ2-1|TRBD2|14
CASSPPGTSAEQFF
TGTGCCAGCTCACCACCGGGAACTAGCGCTGAGCAGTTCTTC
>TRBV20-1|.|TRBJ2-1|.|10
CSAQGPEQFF
TGCAGTGCCCAGGGCCCTGAGCAGTTCTTC
>TRBV6-1|.|TRBJ1-1|.|16
CASSERSVRENTEAFF
TGTGCCAGCAGTGAACGTTCCGTCAGGGAGAACACTGAAGCTTTCTTT
>TRBV5-6|.|TRBJ2-1|TRBD1|12
CASTTTGSEQFF
TGTGCCAGCACTACGACAGGGAGCGAGCAGTTCTTC
>TRBV5-5|.|TRBJ1-2|.|16
CASSRVGLIANYGYTF
TGTGCCAGCAGCCGCGTAGGACTCATAGCTAACTATGGCTACACCTTC
>TRBV28|few|TRBJ2-5|TRBD2|13
CASIRGGGETQYF
TGTGCCAGCATACGGGGGGGCGGGGAGACCCAGTACTTC
>TRBV6-1|.|TRBJ1-5|TRBD1|17
CASSDPGQGVSNQPQHF
TGTGCCAGCAGTGACCCAGGACAGGGCGTAAGCAATCAGCCCCAGCATTTT
>TRBV6-6|.|TRBJ1-2|.|12
CASSYSRQGTFF
TGTGCCAGCAGTTACTCGCGGCAGGGGACCTTCTTC
>TRBV5-1|.|TRBJ1-3|.|17
CASSLIGGRNSGNTIYF
TGCGCCAGCAGCCTAATCGGGGGACGCAACTCTGGAAACACCATATATTTT
>TRBV5-1|.|TRBJ2-2|.|16
CASSLWAASNTGELFF
TGCGCCAGCAGCTTGTGGGCAGCCTCGAACACCGGGGAGCTGTTTTTT
>TRBV6-5|.|TRBJ2-7|.|15
CASSTNYGIKGEQYF
TGTGCCAGCAGTACTAATTACGGGATCAAGGGCGAGCAGTACTTC
>TRBV5-6|once|TRBJ1-5|.|14
CASSHQQGNQPQHF
TGTGCCAGCAGCCACCAACAGGGTAATCAGCCCCAGCATTTT
>TRBV6-5|.|TRBJ2-1|TRBD1|13
CASSLDRENEQFF
TGTGCCAGCTCCTTGGACAGGGAAAATGAGCAGTTCTTC
>TRBV14|.|TRBJ2-7|TRBD1|15
CASSQDWTGVYEQYF
TGTGCCAGCAGCCAAGACTGGACAGGGGTATACGAGCAGTACTTC
>TRBV9|.|TRBJ2-1|.|17
CASSVESAARNYNEQFF
TGTGCCAGCAGCGTAGAGTCAGCGGCGAGAAACTACAATGAGCAGTTCTTC
>TRBV19|.|TRBJ2-5|.|15
CASSIGGSLPETQYF
TGTGCCAGTAGTATAGGAGGGTCCCTACCGGAGACCCAGTACTTC
>TRBV2|few|TRBJ2-3|TRBD1|15
CASSARDRPTDTQYF
TGTGCCAGCAGCGCCCGGGACAGGCCCACAGATACGCAGTATTTT
>TRBV2|.|TRBJ2-5|.|14
CATQCQLGEETQYF
TGTGCCACCCAATGCCAGCTAGGCGAGGAGACCCAGTACTTC
>TRBV9|.|TRBJ2-1|.|15
CASSVAQGSFDEQFF
TGTGCCAGCAGCGTAGCCCAGGGGTCCTTCGATGAGCAGTTCTTC
>TRBV6-1|.|TRBJ1-2|.|13
CASSEATGDGYTF
TGTGCCAGCAGTGAAGCGACAGGAGACGGCTACACCTTC
>TRBV5-6|.|TRBJ1-5|TRBD1|14
CASRRQGGNQPQHF
TGTGCCAGCAGAAGACAGGGGGGCAATCAGCCCCAGCATTTT
>TRBV9|.|TRBJ2-5|TRBD1|16
CASSTRTGGVQETQYF
TGTGCCAGCAGCACCCGGACAGGGGGTGTCCAAGAGACCCAGTACTTC
>TRBV5-6|.|TRBJ1-2|.|14
CASSLLRAAGGYTF
TGTGCCAGCAGCTTGTTAAGGGCGGCGGGGGGCTACACCTTC
>TRBV4-1|once|TRBJ2-4|.|18
CASSRRSIVGSNKNIQYF
TGCGCCAGCAGCCGTAGAAGTATTGTCGGGTCGAACAAAAACATTCAGTACTTC
>TRBV19|.|TRBJ1-1|.|18
CASSSGRTLVFMNTEAFF
TGTGCCAGTAGCTCAGGACGGACTCTAGTGTTCATGAACACTGAAGCTTTCTTT
>TRBV4-1|.|TRBJ2-5|TRBD2|19
CASSQDDLAGGHRKETQYF
TGCGCCAGCAGCCAAGATGATCTAGCGGGGGGCCATAGGAAAGAGACCCAGTACTTC
>TRBV28|.|TRBJ2-7|TRBD1|14
CASSGGTGPYEQYF
TGTGCCAGCAGTGGAGGGACAGGGCCCTACGAGCAGTACTTC
>TRBV27|.|TRBJ2-7|TRBD2|14
CASSFDLAGAQQYF
TGTGCCAGCAGTTTCGATCTAGCGGGGGCCCAGCAGTACTTC
>TRBV5-6|.|TRBJ1-2|TRBD1|17
CASSLFSQGAINYGYTF
TGTGCCAGCAGCTTGTTTTCACAGGGGGCGATCAACTATGGCTACACCTTC
>TRBV28|.|TRBJ1-5|.|16
CASRVTTARGNQPQHF
TGTGCCAGCAGGGTTACGACCGCTCGGGGCAATCAGCCCCAGCATTTT
>TRBV15|.|TRBJ2-5|TRBD1|20
CATSTPIRINLTGDQETQYF
TGTGCCACCAGCACTCCCATTCGGATTAATCTCACAGGGGACCAAGAGACCCAGTACTTC
>TRBV23-1|.|TRBJ1-3|.|15
CASSQPWTTKNTIYF
TGCGCCAGCAGTCAACCATGGACAACCAAAAACACCATATATTTT
>TRBV10-3|few|TRBJ1-2|TRBD1|12
CAISKGQGFNTF
TGTGCCATCAGTAAGGGACAGGGCTTCAACACCTTC
>TRBV5-1|.|TRBJ2-7|.|16
CASSFGGVPSSYEQYF
TGCGCCAGCAGCTTTGGAGGGGTCCCCTCCTCCTACGAGCAGTACTTC
>TRBV4-3|.|TRBJ2-7|TRBD2|21
CASSQEAGLQGGSGPSYEQYF
TGCGCCAGCAGCCAAGAGGCGGGCCTACAAGGTGGTAGCGGGCCTTCCTACGAGCAGTACTTC
>TRBV5-1|.|TRBJ1-2|.|17
CASSLGGVMGVNYGYTF
TGCGCCAGCAGCTTGGGGGGGGTGATGGGAGTGAACTATGGCTACACCTTC
>TRBV27|.|TRBJ1-1|TRBD1|15
CASSLGTGINTEAFF
TGTGCCAGCAGTTTAGGGACAGGTATTAACACTGAAGCTTTCTTT
>TRBV5-1|.|TRBJ2-1|.|15
CASSLDGRRYGEQFF
TGCGCCAGCAGCTTGGATGGGCGGAGGTACGGTGAGCAGTTCTTC
>TRBV9|once|TRBJ2-7|TRBD1|17
CASSPLGRRTGGKEQYF
TGTGCCAGCAGCCCACTCGGAAGACGGACAGGGGGTAAAGAGCAGTACTTC
>TRBV19|.|TRBJ1-5|.|13
CASRPMAGQPQHF
TGTGCCAGTAGACCTATGGCGGGACAGCCCCAGCATTTT
>TRBV18|.|TRBJ1-5|.|17
CASSQTGGEKVTQPQHF
TGTGCCAGCTCACAAACGGGAGGGGAGAAAGTGACTCAGCCCCAGCATTTT
>TRBV5-1|.|TRBJ2-2|.|15
CASSLRGGDTGELFF
TGCGCCAGCAGCTTGCGAGGGGGTGATACCGGGGAGCTGTTTTTT
>TRBV13|few|TRBJ1-2|.|13
CASSQIGGCGYTF
TGTGCCAGCAGCCAGATCGGGGGATGTGGCTACACCTTC
>TRBV9|.|TRBJ1-6|.|15
CASSVTGTYNSPLHF
TGTGCCAGCAGCGTTACGGGAACCTATAATTCACCCCTCCACTTT
>TRBV6-4|once|TRBJ2-1|TRBD2|14
CASSPSGGSNEQFF
TGTGCCAGCAGTCCCAGCGGGGGGTCCAATGAGCAGTTCTTC
>TRBV6-1|.|TRBJ2-7|TRBD2|17
CASSEEGEAGARYEQYF
TGTGCCAGCAGTGAAGAGGGGGAAGCGGGGGCCCGCTACGAGCAGTACTTC
>TRBV19|few|TRBJ1-4|TRBD1|14
CASSKARGSEKLFF
TGTGCCAGTAGTAAAGCCAGGGGGAGTGAAAAACTGTTTTTT
>TRBV6-1|.|TRBJ1-1|TRBD1|15
CASRGQGQGSTEAFF
TGTGCCAGCAGAGGACAGGGACAGGGGTCCACTGAAGCTTTCTTT
>TRBV5-1|.|TRBJ1-2|.|15
CASSLAVRFHYGYTF
TGCGCCAGCAGCTTGGCGGTCCGGTTCCACTATGGCTACACCTTC